Presented here are 32 T cell receptor beta chains from one specimen sequenced in a study of T-cell reconstitution after alpha-beta-depleted transplantation in children. Unique molecular identifiers featured in how the TCRbeta library was prepared. TCRdb passed the PCR reads through MiXCR, listing each CDR3 protein once. The table includes fewer than 250,000 distinct CDR3 sequences, 17% detected once. The sample consisted of PBMCs, mostly from graft donor cells, taken 360 days after TCRalphabeta/CD19-depleted stem cell transplant. The receptor source for this set is a male patient under 10 years old who had a stem cell transplant for acute lymphoblastic leukemia, so the T cells may come from the graft donor.

This CDR3 reads CASSLGVGANVLTF. CDR3 in DNA: TGCGCCAGCAGCTTGGGGGTAGGGGCCAACGTCCTGACTTTC. The V call is TRBV5-1, the J call TRBJ2-6; D is undetermined. V lost 0 bases to trimming and J lost 4 bases, with 5 bases between them. Germline loops: CDR1 SGHRS, CDR2 YFSETQ. The CDR3 totals 14 residues.

This chain connects TRBV5-1 to TRBJ2-7, with TRBD1 matching over 12 bases. Trimming at V came to 2 bases and at J to 9 bases, leaving 6 bases not matched to a gene. Germline V gene data show CDR1 as SGHRS and CDR2 as YFSETQ. The length of the CDR3 is 14 residues. The chain's CDR3 is CASSFGTGGLGQYF. Here the CDR3 DNA reads TGCGCCAGCAGCTTCGGGACAGGGGGCCTCGGGCAGTACTTC.

The genes are TRBV5-1 and TRBJ2-7, with D possibly being TRBD1 (6 bases). V lost 0 bases to trimming and J lost 5 bases, with 15 bases between them. The germline gives CDR1 SGHRS, CDR2 YFSETQ. The CDR3 is made up of 15 amino acids. As DNA, the CDR3 is TGCGCCAGCAGCTTGGGGGGTCAGGGGCCCAACGAGCAGTACTTC. Translating it yields CASSLGGQGPNEQYF.

The gene calls are TRBV5-1 and TRBJ1-4; the D gene is possibly TRBD1 (5 bases). CDR1 is SGHRS, CDR2 YFSETQ, per germline. V was clipped by 4 bases and J by 3 bases, with 13 bases between them. The CDR3 runs to 15 residues. The CDR3 coding sequence is TGCGCCAGCAGCGTCTGGGGGTGGTCTAATGAAAAACTGTTTTTT. Translation gives CASSVWGWSNEKLFF.

This chain uses TRBV7-6 with TRBJ2-7, with TRBD2 matching over 7 bases. CDR1 is SGHVS and CDR2 is FNYEAQ in the germline V gene. Germline trimming cut 6 bases from V and 5 bases from J; bases unmatched to any gene: 10. This CDR3 is built from 14 residues. The CDR3 DNA reads TGTGCCAGCAGTGGACGCCCGGGGGGAAACGAGCAGTACTTC. Protein: CASSGRPGGNEQYF.

The chain recombines TRBV6-1 with TRBJ2-3; D is undetermined. Trimming left V 6 bases short and J 1 base short, with 17 bases between. The CDR3 sequence is 16 residues long. CDR1 is MNHNS, CDR2 SASEGT, per germline. The CDR3 reads CASSSTVSRRTDTQYF. The CDR3 DNA is TGTGCCAGCAGCTCGACGGTATCCCGCCGCACAGATACGCAGTATTTT.

The rearrangement joins TRBV28 to TRBJ1-1; D unresolved. CDR3 length equals 15 residues. Trimming removed 2 bases at V and 6 bases at J, with 16 bases between. CDR1 and CDR2 from the germline V gene are MDHEN and SYDVKM. CDR3 region: CASSLLGPQRAEAFF. The CDR3 bases are TGTGCCAGCAGTTTACTCGGGCCCCAAAGGGCTGAAGCTTTCTTT.

The sample holds a few counts of this clonotype. The V call is TRBV5-5, the J call TRBJ1-5, with 7 positions matching TRBD1. Germline V CDR1 and CDR2: SGHKS, YYEKEE (reference sequence). V was pared by 3 bases and J by 2 bases, with 8 bases of the junction left unmatched. CDR3 size: 16 residues. CDR3 in DNA: TGTGCCAGCAGCTCAAGAGACAGGGTAGGCAATCAGCCCCAGCATTTT. Translating gives CASSSRDRVGNQPQHF.

V usage is TRBV7-2 and J usage is TRBJ2-4; TRBD2 matches at 8 bases. The CDR3 loop spans 16 amino acids. From germline, CDR1 is SGHTA and CDR2 FQGNSA. V trimming: 3 bases; J trimming: 7 bases; junction bases outside the gene matches: 11. The CDR3 spells CASSFRPGGPGNIQYF. CDR3 sequence (DNA): TGTGCCAGCAGCTTCCGACCGGGGGGGCCGGGGAACATTCAGTACTTC.

V is TRBV30 and J is TRBJ2-3; 12 bases align to TRBD2. Per the germline V gene, CDR1 is GTSNPN and CDR2 is SVGIG (reference sequence). Trimming at V came to 5 bases and at J to 7 bases, leaving 7 bases not matched to a gene. This CDR3 comprises 14 residues. Written as DNA, the CDR3 is TGTGCCTGGGTTCTAGCGGGGGGGCCCTATACGCAGTATTTT. Amino acids: CAWVLAGGPYTQYF. The full variable domain, with the rest looked up from reference TRBV30 and TRBJ2-3, is SQTIHQWPATLVQPVGSPLSLECTVEGTSNPNLYWYRQAAGRGLQLLFYSVGIGQISSEVPQNLSASRPQDRQFILSSKKLLLSDSGFYLCAWVLAGGPYTQYFGPGTRLTVL.

The chain couples TRBV18 to TRBJ2-7, with D perhaps given as TRBD1 or TRBD2 (5 bases each). There are 15 residues in the CDR3. Trimming removed 2 bases at V and 2 bases at J, with 13 bases between. Germline V gene lookup returns CDR1 KGHSH and CDR2 LQKENI. The CDR3 loop is CASSPLAGTPYEQYF. CDR3 DNA sequence: TGTGCCAGCTCACCATTGGCAGGGACGCCCTACGAGCAGTACTTC.

V and J are TRBV9 and TRBJ1-1; 8 positions agree with TRBD1. CDR1 and CDR2 (germline): SGDLS, YYNGEE. The CDR3 has 17 residues. The V and J ends lost 3 bases and 0 bases, in that order; junction bases with no gene match: 10. CDR3 region: CASSDRQGFGMNTEAFF. CDR3 bases: TGTGCCAGCAGCGATCGACAGGGGTTCGGTATGAACACTGAAGCTTTCTTT.

This clonotype came up many times. The V call is TRBV12-3 or TRBV12-4, the J call TRBJ1-3; tentatively, D is TRBD1 (6 bases). The CDR3 is 14 amino acids. Trimming pared 6 bases from V and 8 bases from J, leaving 17 bases between. CDR3 residues: CASRKTGWEDTIYF. The CDR3 coding sequence is TGTGCCAGCAGGAAAACAGGGTGGGAAGACACCATATATTTT.

This clonotype was detected only a few times. The chain combines TRBV2 with TRBJ2-7, with D hard to call. CDR1 is SNHLY and CDR2 is FYNNEI in the germline V gene. The CDR3 has 13 amino acids. Trimming stripped 4 bases from V and 1 base from J, with 8 bases between. CDR3 DNA: TGTGCCAGCAGTGGCCAGCTTTCCTACGAGCAGTACTTC. Amino acids: CASSGQLSYEQYF.

The chain has TRBV11-3 and TRBJ2-7, with unresolved D. V was cut by 0 bases and J by 5 bases, with 5 bases left in between. Per the germline V gene, CDR1 is SGHNT and CDR2 is YENEEA. The CDR3 sequence is 12 residues long. The CDR3 sequence: CASSLDLDEQYF. CDR3 DNA: TGTGCCAGCAGCTTAGACCTTGACGAGCAGTACTTC.

The V call is TRBV29-1, the J call TRBJ1-5; D is possibly TRBD1 (6 bases). Germline V CDR1 and CDR2: SQVTM, ANQGSEA. The V end lost 3 bases, the J end lost 6 bases, and 12 bases lay between the germline ends. This CDR3 spans 13 amino acids. CDR3 in DNA: TGCAGCGTTGATACTGGGGGCGGTCAGCCCCAGCATTTT. This translates into CSVDTGGGQPQHF. Together with reference TRBV29-1 and TRBJ1-5, the CDR3 gives the full variable domain: SAVISQKPSRDICQRGTSLTIQCQVDSQVTMMFWYRQQPGQSLTLIATANQGSEATYESGFVIDKFPISRPNLTFSTLTVSNMSPEDSSIYLCSVDTGGGQPQHFGDGTRLSIL.

The chain combines TRBV7-2 with TRBJ2-5, with TRBD2 identical over 9 bases. Per germline, CDR1 SGHTA and CDR2 FQGNSA. V lost 6 bases, J lost 5 bases, and 7 bases stayed unmatched. The CDR3 length is 14 residues. CDR3 loop: CASSYSGSGETQYF. The DNA for the CDR3 is TGTGCCAGCAGTTATAGCGGGAGTGGTGAGACCCAGTACTTC.

This clonotype showed up many times. This rearrangement joins TRBV6-5 to TRBJ2-3; a possible D gene is TRBD1 (8 bases). Deletions cut 5 bases from V and 2 bases from J, with 17 bases between. Germline-derived CDR1 and CDR2 are MNHEY and SVGAGI. The length of the CDR3 is 16 residues. CDR3 loop: CASSHWGGQATDTQYF. DNA for the CDR3: TGTGCCAGCAGTCATTGGGGGGGACAGGCCACAGATACGCAGTATTTT.

The chain couples TRBV20-1 to TRBJ2-7; TRBD2 matches at 10 bases. CDR1 is DFQATT and CDR2 is SNEGSKA in the germline V gene (reference sequence). After removal of 5 bases from V and 1 base from J, the junction contained 8 bases not matched to a gene. The CDR3 has 15 residues. The CDR3 nucleotides are TGCAGTGCTCTTAATAGCGGGGGGACTTCCTACGAGCAGTACTTC. This sequence encodes CSALNSGGTSYEQYF.

The chain links TRBV16 to TRBJ1-1; D gene uncertain. Trimming removed 6 bases at V and 4 bases at J, with 15 bases between. The CDR3 totals 14 residues. Germline V lookup: CDR1 KGHSY, CDR2 FQNENV. The CDR3 loop reads CASSSNVGPTEAFF. As DNA, the CDR3 is TGTGCCAGCAGTTCCAATGTAGGGCCCACTGAAGCTTTCTTT.

This clonotype turned up a few times. The rearrangement uses TRBV24-1 and TRBJ2-2; D ambiguous. The CDR3 runs 10 residues. V was shortened by 10 bases and J by 5 bases, with 4 bases between the two germline ends. Germline CDR1 and CDR2: KGHDR and SFDVKD. The CDR3 DNA is TGTGCCACGAGAACCGGGGAGCTGTTTTTT. Translating it yields CATRTGELFF.

This clonotype has more than one count but fewer than ten. The chain links TRBV13 to TRBJ2-1, with 8 positions matching TRBD2. The CDR3 is made up of 18 amino acids. Germline CDR1 reads PRHDT; CDR2 reads FYEKMQ (reference sequence). V dropped 5 bases and J dropped 0; count of bases not matched to a gene: 12. Here the CDR3 DNA reads TGTGCCAGCAGCCCCCGTGGTAGCGGGGTTTCCTCCTACAATGAGCAGTTCTTC. It is translated as CASSPRGSGVSSYNEQFF.

This clonotype was recorded many times. J is TRBJ2-3 and V is TRBV5-6; D is ambiguous. Trimming took 4 bases from V and 4 from J, leaving 13 bases between them. Germline V CDR1 and CDR2: SGHDT, YYEEEE. CDR3 length: 14 amino acids. The chain's CDR3 is CASSKGRKPDTQYF. The CDR3, as DNA: TGTGCCAGCAGCAAAGGACGAAAACCAGATACGCAGTATTTT.

This sequence joins TRBV7-2 and TRBJ2-7, with 11 positions matching TRBD2. The CDR3 is made up of 14 amino acids. Per germline, CDR1 SGHTA and CDR2 FQGNSA. Trimming took 6 bases from V and 4 from J; bases not matched to a gene: 5. The CDR3 here is CASRRLAGMYEQYF. CDR3 sequence (DNA): TGTGCCAGCAGACGACTAGCGGGGATGTACGAGCAGTACTTC.

This clonotype was detected a few times. This chain joins TRBV21-1 and TRBJ2-2. TRBV21-1 is deemed a pseudogene. This CDR3 comprises 15 residues. The DNA for the CDR3 is TGTGCCAGCAGCAAAGAGGTACAGAACACCGGGGAGCTGTTTTTT. Its translation is CASSKEVQNTGELFF.

This clonotype was counted between two and nine times. The chain couples TRBV30 to TRBJ1-1; a possible D gene is TRBD1 (5 bases). The CDR3 sequence is 10 residues long. V lost 3 bases and J lost 8, with 7 bases in between. The germline V gene has CDR1 GTSNPN and CDR2 SVGIG (reference sequence). Here the CDR3 reads CAWRQGEAFF. In DNA form, the CDR3 reads TGTGCCTGGAGGCAGGGAGAAGCTTTCTTT.

This clonotype was seen a few times. The chain couples TRBV20-1 to TRBJ1-5, with 8 nucleotides matching TRBD1. The CDR3 covers 15 residues. CDR1 is DFQATT and CDR2 is SNEGSKA in the germline V gene (reference sequence). V lost 6 bases to trimming and J lost 7 bases; unmatched junction nucleotides: 14. The chain's CDR3 is CSAEGGQGARQPQHF. Here the CDR3 DNA reads TGCAGTGCCGAGGGGGGGCAGGGGGCACGCCAGCCCCAGCATTTT.

J is TRBJ2-2 and V is TRBV11-2, with D possibly matching TRBD2 (6 bases). The CDR3 contains 17 residues. Germline CDR1 and CDR2: SGHAT and FQNNGV. Trimming shortened V by 2 bases and J by 0 bases, and 13 bases separated the two germline ends. The CDR3 DNA reads TGTGCCAGCAGCTTAAGACCGGGAGCTACGAACACCGGGGAGCTGTTTTTT. Amino acid sequence: CASSLRPGATNTGELFF.

CDR3 nucleotide sequence: TGTGCCACCAGTGACCCCCTTTTGGGGGGGTCCTACAATGAGCAGTTCTTC. Translating it yields CATSDPLLGGSYNEQFF. The chain is built from TRBV24-1 and TRBJ2-1; 7 bases map to TRBD2. This CDR3 comprises 17 residues. Germline CDR1 and CDR2: KGHDR and SFDVKD. Unmatched junction bases numbered 9, after V lost 4 bases and J lost 1 base.

This clonotype has ten or more counts. The chain carries TRBV6-1 and TRBJ2-7; 12 nucleotides match TRBD2. V lost 10 bases, J lost 5 bases, and 9 bases stayed unmatched. The germline gives CDR1 MNHNS, CDR2 SASEGT. This CDR3 region has 14 residues. The CDR3 here is CATYKASGGDEQYF. The DNA for the CDR3 is TGTGCCACTTACAAGGCTAGCGGGGGGGACGAGCAGTACTTC.

Only a few counts were recorded for this clonotype. This chain connects TRBV9 to TRBJ2-7; 8 bases agree with TRBD2. The CDR3 has 15 residues. In germline, CDR1 is SGDLS, CDR2 YYNGEE. J gave up 3 bases and V 0 bases, and 5 bases lay outside the gene matches. DNA of the CDR3: TGTGCCAGCAGCGTAGGTGCCGGGGGGGTCTACGAGCAGTACTTC. This encodes CASSVGAGGVYEQYF.

This clonotype has just one count. The rearrangement joins TRBV4-3 to TRBJ1-6; weak D call: TRBD1 (5 bases). The CDR3 spans 15 residues. CDR1 LGHNA and CDR2 YSLEER come from the germline V gene. The V gene lost 0 bases and the J gene lost 10 bases, with 13 bases spanning the gap. In DNA form, the CDR3 reads TGCGCCAGCAGCCAAGACAGGGTTCGGAACTCACCCCTCCACTTT. Protein: CASSQDRVRNSPLHF.